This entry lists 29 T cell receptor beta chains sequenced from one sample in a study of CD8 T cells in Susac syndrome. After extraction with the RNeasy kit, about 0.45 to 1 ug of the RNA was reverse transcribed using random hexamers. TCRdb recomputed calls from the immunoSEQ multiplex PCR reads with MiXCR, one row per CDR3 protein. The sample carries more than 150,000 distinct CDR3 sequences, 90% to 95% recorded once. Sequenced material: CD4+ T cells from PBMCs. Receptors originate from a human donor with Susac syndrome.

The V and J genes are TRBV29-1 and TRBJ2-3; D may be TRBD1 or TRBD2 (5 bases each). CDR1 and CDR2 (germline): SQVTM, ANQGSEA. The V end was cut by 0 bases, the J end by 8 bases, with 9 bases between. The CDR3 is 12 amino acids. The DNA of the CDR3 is TGCAGCGTTGAAGATGGGGGTGGTACGCAGTATTTT. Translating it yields CSVEDGGGTQYF.

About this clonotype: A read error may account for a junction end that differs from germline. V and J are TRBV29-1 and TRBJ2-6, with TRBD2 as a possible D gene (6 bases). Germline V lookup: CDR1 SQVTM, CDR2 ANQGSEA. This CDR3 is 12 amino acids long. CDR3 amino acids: CSVEAGGNVLTF. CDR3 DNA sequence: TGCAGCGTTGAAGCCGGGGGCAACGTCCTGACTTTC.

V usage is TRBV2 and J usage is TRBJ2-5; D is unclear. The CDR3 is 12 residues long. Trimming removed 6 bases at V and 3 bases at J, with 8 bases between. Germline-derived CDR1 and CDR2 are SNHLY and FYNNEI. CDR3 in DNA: TGTGCCAGCAGGGCGGATAAAGAGACCCAGTACTTC. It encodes CASRADKETQYF.

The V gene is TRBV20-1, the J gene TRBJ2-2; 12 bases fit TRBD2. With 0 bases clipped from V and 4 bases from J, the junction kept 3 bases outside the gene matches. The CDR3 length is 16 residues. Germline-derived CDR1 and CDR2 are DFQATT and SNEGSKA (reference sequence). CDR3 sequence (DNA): TGCAGTGCTAGAGATCGACTAGCGGGGGCCACCGGGGAGCTGTTTTTT. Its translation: CSARDRLAGATGELFF.

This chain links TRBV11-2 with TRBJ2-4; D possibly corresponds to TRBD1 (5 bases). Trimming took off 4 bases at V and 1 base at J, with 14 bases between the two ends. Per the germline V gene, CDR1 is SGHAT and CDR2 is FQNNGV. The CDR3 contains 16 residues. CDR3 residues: CASSSPGLGAKNIQYF. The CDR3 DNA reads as TGTGCCAGCAGCTCCCCAGGGTTAGGGGCCAAAAACATTCAGTACTTC.

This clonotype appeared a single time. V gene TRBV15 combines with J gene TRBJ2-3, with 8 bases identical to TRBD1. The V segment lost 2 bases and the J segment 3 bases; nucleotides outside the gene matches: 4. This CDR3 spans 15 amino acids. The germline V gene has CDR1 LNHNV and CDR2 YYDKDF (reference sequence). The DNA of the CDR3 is TGTGCCACCAGCAGACCCGGACAGGGAACAGATACGCAGTATTTT. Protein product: CATSRPGQGTDTQYF. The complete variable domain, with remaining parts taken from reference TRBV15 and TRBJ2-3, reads DAMVIQNPRYQVTQFGKPVTLSCSQTLNHNVMYWYQQKSSQAPKLLFHYYDKDFNNEADTPDNFQSRRPNTSFCFLDIRSPGLGDTAMYLCATSRPGQGTDTQYFGPGTRLTVL.

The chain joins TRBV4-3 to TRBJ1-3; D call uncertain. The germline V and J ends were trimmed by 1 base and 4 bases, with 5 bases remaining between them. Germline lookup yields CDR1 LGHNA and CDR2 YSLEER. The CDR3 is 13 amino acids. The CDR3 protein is CASSQVRGNTIYF. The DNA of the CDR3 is TGCGCCAGCAGCCAAGTGCGCGGAAACACCATATATTTT.

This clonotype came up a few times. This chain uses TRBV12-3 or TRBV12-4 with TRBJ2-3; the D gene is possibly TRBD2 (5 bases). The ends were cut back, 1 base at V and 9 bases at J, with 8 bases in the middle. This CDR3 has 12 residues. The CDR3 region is CASSLDGVTQYF. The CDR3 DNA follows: TGTGCCAGCAGTTTAGACGGGGTGACGCAGTATTTT.

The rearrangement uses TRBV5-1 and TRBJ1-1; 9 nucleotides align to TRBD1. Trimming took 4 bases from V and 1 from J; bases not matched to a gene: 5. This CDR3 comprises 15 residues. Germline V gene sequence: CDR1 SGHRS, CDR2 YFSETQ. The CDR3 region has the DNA TGCGCCAGCAGCCTAGGACAGGGGCGGAACACTGAAGCTTTCTTT. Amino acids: CASSLGQGRNTEAFF.

DNA for the CDR3: TGTGCCAGCAGCGCGGGACAGGGACGGCAAGAGACCCAGTACTTC. Protein product: CASSAGQGRQETQYF. This chain links TRBV13 with TRBJ2-5, with TRBD1 matching 9 bases. The CDR3 contains 15 residues. V lost 5 bases and J lost 2; bases outside the gene matches: 6. The germline V gene has CDR1 PRHDT and CDR2 FYEKMQ (reference sequence).

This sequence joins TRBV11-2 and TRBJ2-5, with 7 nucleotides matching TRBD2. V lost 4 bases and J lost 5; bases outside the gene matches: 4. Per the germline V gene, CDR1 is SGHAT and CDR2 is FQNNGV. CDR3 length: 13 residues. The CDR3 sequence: CASSSVGRETQYF. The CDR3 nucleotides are TGTGCCAGCAGCTCCGTCGGGAGGGAGACCCAGTACTTC. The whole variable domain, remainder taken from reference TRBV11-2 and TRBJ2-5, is EAGVAQSPRYKIIEKRQSVAFWCNPISGHATLYWYQQILGQGPKLLIQFQNNGVVDDSQLPKDRFSAERLKGVDSTLKIQPAKLEDSAVYLCASSSVGRETQYFGPGTRLLVL.

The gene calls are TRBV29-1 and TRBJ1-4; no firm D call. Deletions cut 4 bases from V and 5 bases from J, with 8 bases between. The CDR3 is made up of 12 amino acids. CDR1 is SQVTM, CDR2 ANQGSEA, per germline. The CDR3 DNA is TGCAGCGTTGGGGCTCAAAATGAAAAACTGTTTTTT. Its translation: CSVGAQNEKLFF.

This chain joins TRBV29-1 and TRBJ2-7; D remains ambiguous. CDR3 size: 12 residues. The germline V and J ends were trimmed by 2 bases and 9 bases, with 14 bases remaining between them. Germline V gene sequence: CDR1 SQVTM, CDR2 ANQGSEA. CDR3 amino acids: CSVELGMGVQYF. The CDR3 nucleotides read TGCAGCGTTGAATTGGGGATGGGTGTGCAGTACTTC.

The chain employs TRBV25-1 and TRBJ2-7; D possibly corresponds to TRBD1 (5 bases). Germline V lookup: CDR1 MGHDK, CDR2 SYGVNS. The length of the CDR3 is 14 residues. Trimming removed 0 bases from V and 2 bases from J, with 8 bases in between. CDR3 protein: CASSEYAGTYEQYF. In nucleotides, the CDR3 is TGTGCCAGCAGTGAATATGCAGGGACCTACGAGCAGTACTTC.

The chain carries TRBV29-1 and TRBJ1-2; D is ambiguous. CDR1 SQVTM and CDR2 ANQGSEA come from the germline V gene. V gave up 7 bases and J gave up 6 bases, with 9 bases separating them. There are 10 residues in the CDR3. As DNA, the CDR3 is TGCAGCGCCTTACAGAATGGCTACACCTTC. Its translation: CSALQNGYTF.

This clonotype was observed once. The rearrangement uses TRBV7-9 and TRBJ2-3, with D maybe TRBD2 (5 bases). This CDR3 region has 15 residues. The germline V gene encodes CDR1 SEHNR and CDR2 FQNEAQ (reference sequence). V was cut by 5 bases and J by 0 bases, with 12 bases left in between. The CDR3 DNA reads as TGTGCCAGCAGCCTTAGCGCGACTAGCACAGATACGCAGTATTTT. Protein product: CASSLSATSTDTQYF.

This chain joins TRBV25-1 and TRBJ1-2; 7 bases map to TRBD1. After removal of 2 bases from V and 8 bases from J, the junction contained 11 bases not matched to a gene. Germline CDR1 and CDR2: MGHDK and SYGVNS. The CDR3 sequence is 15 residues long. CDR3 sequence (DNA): TGTGCCAGCAGTGAACTTGGGACAGCCAATAAGGGCTACACCTTC. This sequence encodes CASSELGTANKGYTF.

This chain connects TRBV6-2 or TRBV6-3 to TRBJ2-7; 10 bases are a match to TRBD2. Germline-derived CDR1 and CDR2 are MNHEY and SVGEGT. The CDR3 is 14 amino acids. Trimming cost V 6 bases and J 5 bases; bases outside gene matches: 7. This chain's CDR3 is CASRPGLALHEQYF. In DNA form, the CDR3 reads TGTGCCAGCAGACCGGGACTAGCGTTGCACGAGCAGTACTTC.

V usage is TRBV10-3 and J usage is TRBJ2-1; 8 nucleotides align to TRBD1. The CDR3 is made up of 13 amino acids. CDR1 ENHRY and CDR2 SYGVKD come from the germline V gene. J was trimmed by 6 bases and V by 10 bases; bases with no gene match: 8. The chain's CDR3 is CASSSGQGNEQFF. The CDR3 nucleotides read TGTGCCAGTTCATCAGGACAGGGCAATGAGCAGTTCTTC.

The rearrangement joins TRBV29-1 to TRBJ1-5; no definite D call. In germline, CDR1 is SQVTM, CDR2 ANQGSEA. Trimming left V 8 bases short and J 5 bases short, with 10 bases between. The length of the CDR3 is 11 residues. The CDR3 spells CSTSHYQPQHF. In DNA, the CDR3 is TGCAGCACAAGCCACTATCAGCCCCAGCATTTT. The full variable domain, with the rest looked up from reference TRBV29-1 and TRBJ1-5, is SAVISQKPSRDICQRGTSLTIQCQVDSQVTMMFWYRQQPGQSLTLIATANQGSEATYESGFVIDKFPISRPNLTFSTLTVSNMSPEDSSIYLCSTSHYQPQHFGDGTRLSIL.

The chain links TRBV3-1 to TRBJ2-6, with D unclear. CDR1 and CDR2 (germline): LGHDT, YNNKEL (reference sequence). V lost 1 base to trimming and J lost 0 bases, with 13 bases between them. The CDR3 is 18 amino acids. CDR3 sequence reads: CASSQGSGLLSGANVLTF. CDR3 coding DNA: TGTGCCAGCAGCCAAGGGTCGGGCCTCCTCTCTGGGGCCAACGTCCTGACTTTC.

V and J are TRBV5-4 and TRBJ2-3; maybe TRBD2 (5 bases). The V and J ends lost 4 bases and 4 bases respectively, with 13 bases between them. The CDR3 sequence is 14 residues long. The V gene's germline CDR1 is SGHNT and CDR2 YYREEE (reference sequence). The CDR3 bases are TGTGCCAGCAGCGGGGAGCGGAAGGCAGATACGCAGTATTTT. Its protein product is CASSGERKADTQYF.

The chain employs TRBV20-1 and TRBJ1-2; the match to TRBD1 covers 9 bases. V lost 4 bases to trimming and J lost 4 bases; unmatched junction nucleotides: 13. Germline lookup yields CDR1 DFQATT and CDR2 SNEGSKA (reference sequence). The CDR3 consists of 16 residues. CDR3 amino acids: CSANPQPGQGSYGYTF. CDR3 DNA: TGCAGTGCTAACCCTCAACCGGGACAGGGATCCTATGGCTACACCTTC.

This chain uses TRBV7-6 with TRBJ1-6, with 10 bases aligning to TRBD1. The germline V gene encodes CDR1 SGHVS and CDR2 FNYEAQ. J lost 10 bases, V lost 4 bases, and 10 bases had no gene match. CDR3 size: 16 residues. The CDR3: CASSYDRGRPGSPLHF. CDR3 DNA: TGTGCCAGCAGCTATGACAGGGGGCGCCCCGGCTCACCCCTCCACTTT.

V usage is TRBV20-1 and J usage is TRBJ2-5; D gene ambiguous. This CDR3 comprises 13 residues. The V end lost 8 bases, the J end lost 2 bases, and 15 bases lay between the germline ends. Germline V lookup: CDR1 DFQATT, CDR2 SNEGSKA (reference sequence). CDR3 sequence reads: CSSPYGQQETQYF. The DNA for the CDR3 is TGCAGTTCCCCCTACGGGCAGCAAGAGACCCAGTACTTC.

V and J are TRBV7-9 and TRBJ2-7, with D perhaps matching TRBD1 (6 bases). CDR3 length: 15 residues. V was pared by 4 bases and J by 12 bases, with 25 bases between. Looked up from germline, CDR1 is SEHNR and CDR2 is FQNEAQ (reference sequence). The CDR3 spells CASSSFRGSIPARYF. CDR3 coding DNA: TGTGCCAGCAGCTCCTTTAGGGGGTCCATACCGGCAAGGTACTTC. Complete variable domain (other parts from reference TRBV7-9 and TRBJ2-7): DTGVSQNPRHKITKRGQNVTFRCDPISEHNRLYWYRQTLGQGPEFLTYFQNEAQLEKSRLLSDRFSAERPKGSFSTLEIQRTEQGDSAMYLCASSSFRGSIPARYFGPGTRLTVT.

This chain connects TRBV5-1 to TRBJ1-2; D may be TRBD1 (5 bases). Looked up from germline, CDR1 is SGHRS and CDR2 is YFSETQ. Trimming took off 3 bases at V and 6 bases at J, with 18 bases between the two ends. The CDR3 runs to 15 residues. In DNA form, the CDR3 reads TGCGCCAGCAGCTGGGGTGGGGCAGGACGGGATGGCTACACCTTC. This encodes CASSWGGAGRDGYTF.

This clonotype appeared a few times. CDR3 sequence (DNA): TGTGCCAGCAGTGAGGGGTCAGTTTACTTC. Translation gives CASSEGSVYF. V gene TRBV25-1 combines with J gene TRBJ2-7; D not resolved. V was cut by 3 bases and J by 13 bases, with 10 bases left in between. The germline V gene has CDR1 MGHDK and CDR2 SYGVNS. The CDR3 covers 10 residues.

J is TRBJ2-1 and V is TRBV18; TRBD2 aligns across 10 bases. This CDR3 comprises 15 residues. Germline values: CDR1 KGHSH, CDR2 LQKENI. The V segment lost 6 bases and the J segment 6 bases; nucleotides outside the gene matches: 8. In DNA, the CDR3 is TGTGCCAGCTCCCCTATAGCGGGGGGCGTCAATGAGCAGTTCTTC. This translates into CASSPIAGGVNEQFF. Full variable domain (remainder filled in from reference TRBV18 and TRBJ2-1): NAGVMQNPRHLVRRRGQEARLRCSPMKGHSHVYWYRQLPEEGLKFMVYLQKENIIDESGMPKERFSAEFPKEGPSILRIQQVVRGDSAAYFCASSPIAGGVNEQFFGPGTRLTVL.